Given below is one T cell receptor (beta chain) in context. The antigen remains undetermined. Trimming took 1 base from V and 4 from J; bases not matched to a gene: 4. This CDR3 has 15 residues. The germline CDR1 and CDR2 sequences are MNHNS and SASEGT. This specimen comes from a study of cytomegalovirus exposure and HLA in healthy donors. General study results and limits: Many donors shared some public TCRs, even though most TCR sequences were rare. In a later analysis, first-cohort TCR clusters were found to tend to co-occur in the approximately 120 validation repertoires.

Profiled with immunoSEQ multiplex PCR; TCRdb holds only in-frame clones, not every one. Of about 160,000 clones listed, 90% to 97% are singletons. The donors were part of the validation cohort of 95 to 150 subjects. That cohort was separate from the first cohort, which comprised some 670 subjects. The sequence was collected from a young woman in good health and CMV-seronegative. The V gene is TRBV6-1, the J gene TRBJ1-2; 9 nucleotides line up with TRBD1. The sequenced sample consisted of PBMCs. This chain's CDR3 is CASSEVRTGAYGYTF. CDR3 nucleotide sequence: TGTGCCAGCAGTGAAGTACGGACAGGGGCCTATGGCTACACCTTC.